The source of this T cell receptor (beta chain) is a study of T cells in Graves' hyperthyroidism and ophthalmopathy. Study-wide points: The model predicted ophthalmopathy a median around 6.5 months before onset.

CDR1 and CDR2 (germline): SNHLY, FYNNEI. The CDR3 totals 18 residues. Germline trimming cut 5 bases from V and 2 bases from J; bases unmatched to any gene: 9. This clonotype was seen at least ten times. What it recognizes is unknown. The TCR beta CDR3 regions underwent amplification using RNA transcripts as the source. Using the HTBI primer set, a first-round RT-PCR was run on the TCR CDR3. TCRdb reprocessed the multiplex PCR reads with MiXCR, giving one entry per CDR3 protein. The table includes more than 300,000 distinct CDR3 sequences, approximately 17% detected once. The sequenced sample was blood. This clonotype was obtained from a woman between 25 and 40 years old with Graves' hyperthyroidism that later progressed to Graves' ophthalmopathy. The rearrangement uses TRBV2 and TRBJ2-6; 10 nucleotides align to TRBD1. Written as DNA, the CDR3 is TGTGCCAGCAGTTCACGACAGGGGGCTGTTACTGGGGCCAACGTCCTGACTTTC. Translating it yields CASSSRQGAVTGANVLTF.